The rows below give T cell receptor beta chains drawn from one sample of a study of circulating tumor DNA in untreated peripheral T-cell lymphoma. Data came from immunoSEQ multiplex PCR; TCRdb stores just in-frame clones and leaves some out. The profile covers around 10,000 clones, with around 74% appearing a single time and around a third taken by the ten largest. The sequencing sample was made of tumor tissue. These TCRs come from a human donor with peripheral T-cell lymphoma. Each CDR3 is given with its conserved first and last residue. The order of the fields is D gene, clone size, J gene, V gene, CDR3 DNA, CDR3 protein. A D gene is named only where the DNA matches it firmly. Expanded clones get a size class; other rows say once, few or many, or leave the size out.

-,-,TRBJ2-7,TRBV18,TGTGCCAGCTCGCCAGGTCTGTACGAGCAGTACTTC,CASSPGLYEQYF
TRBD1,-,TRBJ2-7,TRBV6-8,TGTGCCAGCAGTCCAGGGGACAGGTCCTACGAGCAGTACTTC,CASSPGDRSYEQYF
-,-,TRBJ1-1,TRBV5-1,TGCGCCAGCACTAAATTACCAGGGAGGGCGAACACTGAAGCTTTCTTT,CASTKLPGRANTEAFF
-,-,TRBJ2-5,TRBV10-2,TGCGCCAGCAGTGTTATCCTCGCGGAGACCCAGTACTTC,CASSVILAETQYF
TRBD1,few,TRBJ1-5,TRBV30,TGTGCCTGGAGTGTAGGGGGCTCGCCCCAGCATTTT,CAWSVGGSPQHF
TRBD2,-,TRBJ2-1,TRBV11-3,TGTGCCAGCAGCCCGACTAGCGGGGGGTGGAATGAGCAGTTCTTC,CASSPTSGGWNEQFF
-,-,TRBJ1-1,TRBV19,TGTGCCAGTAGCCTGGGGACATTCACTGAAGCTTTCTTT,CASSLGTFTEAFF
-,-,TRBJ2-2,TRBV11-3,TGTGCCAGCAGCGCCCTGGCGGCTCAACACACCGGGGAGCTGTTTTTT,CASSALAAQHTGELFF
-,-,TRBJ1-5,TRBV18,TGTGCCAGCTCACCGAGGAACAGCAATCAGCCCCAGCATTTT,CASSPRNSNQPQHF
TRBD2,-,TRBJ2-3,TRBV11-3,TGTGCCAGCAGCTCGGAGCCGGGGCTAGCGGGGGGAGGTGACACAGATACGCAGTATTTT,CASSSEPGLAGGGDTDTQYF
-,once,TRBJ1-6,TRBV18,TGTGCCAGCTCACCACGGGACGCCGCCCCGTCACCCCTCCACTTT,CASSPRDAAPSPLHF
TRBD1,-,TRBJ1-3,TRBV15,TGTGCCACCAGGGACAGGGCGTCTGGAAACACCATATATTTT,CATRDRASGNTIYF
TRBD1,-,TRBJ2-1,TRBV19,TGTGCCAGTAGTGTGGGGACAGGGAGGTCGGGGAATGAGCAGTTCTTC,CASSVGTGRSGNEQFF
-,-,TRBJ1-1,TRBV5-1,TGCGCCAGCAGCCTCTCTTTTGAGAACACTGAAGCTTTCTTT,CASSLSFENTEAFF
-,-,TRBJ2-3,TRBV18,TGTGCCAGCTCACCAATCAGGTTTGACAGGAGCACAGATACGCAGTATTTT,CASSPIRFDRSTDTQYF
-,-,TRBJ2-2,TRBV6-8,TGTGCCAGCAGTTACTCGGGAACCGGGGAGCTGTTTTTT,CASSYSGTGELFF
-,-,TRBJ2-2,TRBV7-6,TGTGCCAGCAGCTTACCGACAGCCCAGAACACCGGGGAGCTGTTTTTT,CASSLPTAQNTGELFF
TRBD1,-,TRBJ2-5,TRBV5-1,TGCGCCAGCAGCCAACGGACAGGGGCCGAGACCCAGTACTTC,CASSQRTGAETQYF
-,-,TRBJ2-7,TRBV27,TGTGCCAGCAGTTTAGATCGGCGTCCGGGCGAGCAGTACTTC,CASSLDRRPGEQYF
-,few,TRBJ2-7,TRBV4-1,TGCGCCAGCAGCCAAGGGTGGTCCTACGAGCAGTACTTC,CASSQGWSYEQYF
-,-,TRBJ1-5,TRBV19,TGTGCCAGTAGCCCGAGGGGGGGGATATCGCCCCAGCATTTT,CASSPRGGISPQHF
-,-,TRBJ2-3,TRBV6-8,TGTGCCAGCAGTTACAGCGCAACTAGTACAGATACGCAGTATTTT,CASSYSATSTDTQYF
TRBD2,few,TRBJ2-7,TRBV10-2,TGCGCCAGCAGTGAGAGACTAGCGACCTACGAGCAGTACTTC,CASSERLATYEQYF
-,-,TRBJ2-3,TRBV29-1,TGCAGCGTTGAAAGATCCCAGAGCACAGATACGCAGTATTTT,CSVERSQSTDTQYF
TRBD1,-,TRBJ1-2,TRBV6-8,TGTGCCAGCAGTTACTCGGACAGGGGAGGTGGCTACACCTTC,CASSYSDRGGGYTF
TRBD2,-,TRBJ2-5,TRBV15,TGTGCCACCAGGCTAGAGGGAGGGCTAGCGGGGGCCCAAGAGACCCAGTACTTC,CATRLEGGLAGAQETQYF
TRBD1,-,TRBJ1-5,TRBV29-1,TGCAGCGTCGTCCCGGGACAGGGACCGTTCAATCAGCCCCAGCATTTT,CSVVPGQGPFNQPQHF
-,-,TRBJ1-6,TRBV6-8,TGTGCCAGCAGCAACAGTGGGTATAATTCACCCCTCCACTTT,CASSNSGYNSPLHF
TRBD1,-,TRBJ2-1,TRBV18,TGTGCCAGCTCACCCCTGGGACAGGGGCAATTCTTC,CASSPLGQGQFF
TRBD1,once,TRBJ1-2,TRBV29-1,TGCAGCGTTAACCGCCAGGGGGCGGTTAACTATGGCTACACCTTC,CSVNRQGAVNYGYTF
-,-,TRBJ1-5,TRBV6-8,TGTGCCAGCAGGGGGTTGAGACAGCCTTTAAATCAGCCCCAGCATTTT,CASRGLRQPLNQPQHF
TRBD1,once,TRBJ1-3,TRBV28,TGTGCCAGCAGTCGCCGACAGGGAATGGGAGGAAACACCATATATTTT,CASSRRQGMGGNTIYF
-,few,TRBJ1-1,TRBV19,TGTGTCAGTCAGGGCTCTGGGGGGACTGAAGCTTTCTTT,CVSQGSGGTEAFF
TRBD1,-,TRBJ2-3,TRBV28,TGTGCCAGCAGCCCTACCGGGACAGGGGCATATACGCAGTATTTT,CASSPTGTGAYTQYF
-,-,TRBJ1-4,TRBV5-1,TGCGCCAGCAGCGGGACAACAACTAATGAAAAACTGTTTTTT,CASSGTTTNEKLFF
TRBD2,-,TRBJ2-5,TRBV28,TGTGCCAGCAGTCCACCTAGCGGGGGGGCTAGGGAGACCCAGTACTTC,CASSPPSGGARETQYF
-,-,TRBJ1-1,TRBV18,TGTGCCAGCTCACGCGGGTATTCGGGGGCTGAAGCTTTCTTT,CASSRGYSGAEAFF
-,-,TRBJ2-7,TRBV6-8,TGTGCCAGCAGGACTGGGGGGAGAAATACCTACGAGCAGTACTTC,CASRTGGRNTYEQYF
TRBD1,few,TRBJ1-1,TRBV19,TGTGCCAGTAGTCGGGACAGGGAGGTTGACACTGAAGCTTTCTTT,CASSRDREVDTEAFF
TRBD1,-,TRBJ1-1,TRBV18,TGTGCCAGCTCACCAACTGACAGGGCTGAAGCTTTCTTT,CASSPTDRAEAFF
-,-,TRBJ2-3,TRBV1,TGCGCCAGCAGCCCCCCCACCCTTGATACGCAGTATTTT,CASSPPTLDTQYF
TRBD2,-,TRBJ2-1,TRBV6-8,TGTGCCAGCAGTAGTAGCGGGGGACCGGGTGAGCAGTTCTTC,CASSSSGGPGEQFF
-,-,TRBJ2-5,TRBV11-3,TGTGCCAGCAGCTTCGGATTGTGGGGGTCCCAAGAGACCCAGTACTTC,CASSFGLWGSQETQYF
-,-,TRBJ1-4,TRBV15,TGTGCCACCAGCAGGGATGCCGAAAATGAAAAACTGTTTTTT,CATSRDAENEKLFF